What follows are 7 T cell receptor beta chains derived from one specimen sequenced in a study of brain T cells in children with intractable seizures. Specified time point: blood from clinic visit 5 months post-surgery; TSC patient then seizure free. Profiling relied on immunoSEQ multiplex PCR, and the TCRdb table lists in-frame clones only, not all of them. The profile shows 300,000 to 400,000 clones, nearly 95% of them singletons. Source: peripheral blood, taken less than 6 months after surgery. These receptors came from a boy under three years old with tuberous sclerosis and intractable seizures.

The CDR3 DNA follows: TGTGCCAGCAGATACGACAGGGGGCTTATGAACACTGAAGCTTTCTTT. Its protein is CASRYDRGLMNTEAFF. This chain uses TRBV6-5 with TRBJ1-1; 10 nucleotides line up with TRBD1. Unmatched junction bases numbered 7, after V lost 6 bases and J lost 0 bases. The CDR3 has 16 amino acids. Germline V gene sequence: CDR1 MNHEY, CDR2 SVGAGI.

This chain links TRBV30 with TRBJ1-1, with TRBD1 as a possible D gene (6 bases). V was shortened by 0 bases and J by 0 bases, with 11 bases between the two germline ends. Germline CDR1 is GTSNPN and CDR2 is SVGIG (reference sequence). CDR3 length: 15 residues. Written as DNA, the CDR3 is TGTGCCTGGAGTGTAGGGACACGAGTGAACACTGAAGCTTTCTTT. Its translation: CAWSVGTRVNTEAFF.

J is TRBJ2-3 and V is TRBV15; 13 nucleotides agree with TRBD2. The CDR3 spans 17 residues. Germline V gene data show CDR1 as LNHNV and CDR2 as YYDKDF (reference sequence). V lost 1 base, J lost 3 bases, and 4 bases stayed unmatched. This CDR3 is CATSRVWTSGGTDTQYF. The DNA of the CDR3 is TGTGCCACCAGCAGAGTGTGGACTAGCGGGGGTACAGATACGCAGTATTTT.

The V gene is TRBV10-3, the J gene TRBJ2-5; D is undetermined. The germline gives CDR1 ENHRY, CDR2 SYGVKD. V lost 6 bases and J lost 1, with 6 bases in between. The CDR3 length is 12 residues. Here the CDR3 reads CAISPAQETQYF. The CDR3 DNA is TGTGCCATCAGCCCCGCCCAAGAGACCCAGTACTTC.

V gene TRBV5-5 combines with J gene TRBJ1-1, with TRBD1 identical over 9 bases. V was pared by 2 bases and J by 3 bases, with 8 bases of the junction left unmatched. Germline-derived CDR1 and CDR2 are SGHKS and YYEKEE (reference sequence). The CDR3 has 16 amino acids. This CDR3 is CASSFRDRETDTEAFF. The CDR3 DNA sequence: TGTGCCAGCAGCTTCCGGGACAGGGAGACCGACACTGAAGCTTTCTTT.

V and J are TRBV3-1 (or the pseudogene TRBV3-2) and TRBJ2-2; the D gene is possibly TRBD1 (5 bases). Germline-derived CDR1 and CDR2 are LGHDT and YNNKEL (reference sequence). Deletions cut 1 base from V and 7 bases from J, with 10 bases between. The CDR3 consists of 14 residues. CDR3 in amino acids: CASSQGGWDGELFF. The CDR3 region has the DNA TGTGCCAGCAGCCAAGGGGGCTGGGACGGGGAGCTGTTTTTT.

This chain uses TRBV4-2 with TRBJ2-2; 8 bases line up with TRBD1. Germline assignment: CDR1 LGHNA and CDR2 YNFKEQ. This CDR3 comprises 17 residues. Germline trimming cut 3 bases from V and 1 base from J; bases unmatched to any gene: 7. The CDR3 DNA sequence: TGTGCCAGCAGCCAGTACTTACAGGGGGGGAACACCGGGGAGCTGTTTTTT. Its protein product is CASSQYLQGGNTGELFF.